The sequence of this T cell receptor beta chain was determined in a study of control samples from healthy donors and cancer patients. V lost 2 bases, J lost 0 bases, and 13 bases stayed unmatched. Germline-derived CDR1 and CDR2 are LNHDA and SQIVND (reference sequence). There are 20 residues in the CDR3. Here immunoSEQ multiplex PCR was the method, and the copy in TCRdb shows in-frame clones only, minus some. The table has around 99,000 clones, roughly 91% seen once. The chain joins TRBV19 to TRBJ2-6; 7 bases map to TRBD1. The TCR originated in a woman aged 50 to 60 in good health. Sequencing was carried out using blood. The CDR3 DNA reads TGTGCCAGTAGTATAAGGTCGTGGCAGGGGGACAGCTCTGGGGCCAACGTCCTGACTTTC. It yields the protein CASSIRSWQGDSSGANVLTF.